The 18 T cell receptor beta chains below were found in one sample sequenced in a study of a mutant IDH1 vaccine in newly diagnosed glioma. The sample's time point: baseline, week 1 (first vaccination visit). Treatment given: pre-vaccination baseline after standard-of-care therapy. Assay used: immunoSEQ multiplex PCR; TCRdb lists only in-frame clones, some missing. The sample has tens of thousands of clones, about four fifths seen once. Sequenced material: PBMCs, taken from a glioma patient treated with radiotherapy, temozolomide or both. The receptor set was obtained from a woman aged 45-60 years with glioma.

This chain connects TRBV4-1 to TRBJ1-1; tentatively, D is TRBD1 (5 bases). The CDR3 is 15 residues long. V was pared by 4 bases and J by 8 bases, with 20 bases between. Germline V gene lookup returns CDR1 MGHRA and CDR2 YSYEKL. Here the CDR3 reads CASSLPLQVEGEAFF. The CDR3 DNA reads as TGCGCCAGCAGCCTCCCTCTCCAGGTGGAGGGGGAAGCTTTCTTT.

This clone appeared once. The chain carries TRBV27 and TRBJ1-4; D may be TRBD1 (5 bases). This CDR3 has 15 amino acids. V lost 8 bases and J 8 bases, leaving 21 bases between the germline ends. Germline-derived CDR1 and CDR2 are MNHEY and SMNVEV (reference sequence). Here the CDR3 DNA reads TGTGCCAGCCGCACCAGTCGGGGGGTTGGGGAAAAACTGTTTTTT. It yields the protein CASRTSRGVGEKLFF.

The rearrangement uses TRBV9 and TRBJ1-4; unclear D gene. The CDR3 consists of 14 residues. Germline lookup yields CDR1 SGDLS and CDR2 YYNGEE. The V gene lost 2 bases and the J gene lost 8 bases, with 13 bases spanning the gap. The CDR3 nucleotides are TGTGCCAGCAGCGTCTCGGGGTCCGGCGAAAAACTGTTTTTT. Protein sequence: CASSVSGSGEKLFF.

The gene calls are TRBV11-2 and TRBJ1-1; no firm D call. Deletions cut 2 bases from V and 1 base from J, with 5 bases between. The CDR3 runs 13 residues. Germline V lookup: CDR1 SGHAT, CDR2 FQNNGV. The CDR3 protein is CASSLFKNTEAFF. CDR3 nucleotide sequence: TGTGCCAGCAGCTTATTCAAGAACACTGAAGCTTTCTTT. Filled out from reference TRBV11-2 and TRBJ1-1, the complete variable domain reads EAGVAQSPRYKIIEKRQSVAFWCNPISGHATLYWYQQILGQGPKLLIQFQNNGVVDDSQLPKDRFSAERLKGVDSTLKIQPAKLEDSAVYLCASSLFKNTEAFFGQGTRLTVV.

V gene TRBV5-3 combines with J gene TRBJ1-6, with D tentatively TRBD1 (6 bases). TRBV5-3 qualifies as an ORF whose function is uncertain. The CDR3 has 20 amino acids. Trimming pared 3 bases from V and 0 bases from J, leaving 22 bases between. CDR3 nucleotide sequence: TGTGCCAGAAGCTCTTACTCCGACAGGAGTCGGTACTCCTATAATTCACCCCTCCACTTT. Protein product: CARSSYSDRSRYSYNSPLHF.

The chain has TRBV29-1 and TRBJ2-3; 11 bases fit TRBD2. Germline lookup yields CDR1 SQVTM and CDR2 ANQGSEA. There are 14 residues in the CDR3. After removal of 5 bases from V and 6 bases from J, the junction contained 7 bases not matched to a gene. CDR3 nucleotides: TGCAGCGTTCCGACTAGCGGGGTGTGGGATACGCAGTATTTT. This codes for CSVPTSGVWDTQYF.

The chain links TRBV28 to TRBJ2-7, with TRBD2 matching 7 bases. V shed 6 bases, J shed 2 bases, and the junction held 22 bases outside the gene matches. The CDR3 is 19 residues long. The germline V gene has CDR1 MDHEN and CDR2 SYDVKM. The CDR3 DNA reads TGTGCCAGCAGCTTTATCTCAATCGGGGGGACTCTACTAACCTACGAGCAGTACTTC. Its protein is CASSFISIGGTLLTYEQYF. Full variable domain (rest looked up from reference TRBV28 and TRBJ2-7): DVKVTQSSRYLVKRTGEKVFLECVQDMDHENMFWYRQDPGLGLRLIYFSYDVKMKEKGDIPEGYSVSREKKERFSLILESASTNQTSMYLCASSFISIGGTLLTYEQYFGPGTRLTVT.

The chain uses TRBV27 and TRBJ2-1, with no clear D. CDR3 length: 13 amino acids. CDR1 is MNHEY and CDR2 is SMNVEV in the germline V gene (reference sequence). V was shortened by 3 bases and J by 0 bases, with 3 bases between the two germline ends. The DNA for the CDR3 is TGTGCCAGCAGTTTGGGCTCCTACAATGAGCAGTTCTTC. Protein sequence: CASSLGSYNEQFF.

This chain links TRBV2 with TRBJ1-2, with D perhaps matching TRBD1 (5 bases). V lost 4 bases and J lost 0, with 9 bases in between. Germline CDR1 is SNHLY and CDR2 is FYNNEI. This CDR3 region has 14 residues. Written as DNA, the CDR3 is TGTGCCAGCAGTGGATTGACAGCTAACTATGGCTACACCTTC. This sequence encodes CASSGLTANYGYTF.

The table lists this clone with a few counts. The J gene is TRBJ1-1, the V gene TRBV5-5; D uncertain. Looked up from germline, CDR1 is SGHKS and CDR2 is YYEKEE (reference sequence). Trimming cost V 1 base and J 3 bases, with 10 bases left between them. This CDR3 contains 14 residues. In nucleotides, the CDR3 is TGTGCCAGCAGCTTGACGGCTAGAGACACTGAAGCTTTCTTT. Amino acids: CASSLTARDTEAFF.

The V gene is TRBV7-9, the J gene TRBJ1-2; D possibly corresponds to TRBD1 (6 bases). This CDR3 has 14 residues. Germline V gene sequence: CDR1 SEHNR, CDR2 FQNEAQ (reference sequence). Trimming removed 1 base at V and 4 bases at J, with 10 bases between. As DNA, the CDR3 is TGTGCCAGCAGCTTAGGGCAGGGGACCTATGGCTACACCTTC. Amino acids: CASSLGQGTYGYTF.

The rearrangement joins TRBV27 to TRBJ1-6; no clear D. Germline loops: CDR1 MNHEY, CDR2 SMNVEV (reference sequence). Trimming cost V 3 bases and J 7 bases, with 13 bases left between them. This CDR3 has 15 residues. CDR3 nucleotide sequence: TGTGCCAGCAGTTTGGGTGGACGGCTAAATTCACCCCTCCACTTT. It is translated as CASSLGGRLNSPLHF.

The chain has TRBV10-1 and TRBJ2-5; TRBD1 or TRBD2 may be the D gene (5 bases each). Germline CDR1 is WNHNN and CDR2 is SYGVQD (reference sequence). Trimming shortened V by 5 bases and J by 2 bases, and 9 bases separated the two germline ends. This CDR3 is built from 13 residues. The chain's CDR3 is CASSWGIQETQYF. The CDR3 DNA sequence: TGCGCCAGCAGTTGGGGGATTCAAGAGACCCAGTACTTC.

In nucleotides, the CDR3 is TGCGCCAGCAGCCAAGTTCTGTTTTTCGGGACAGGGAGTGAGCAGTTCTTC. Protein product: CASSQVLFFGTGSEQFF. The rearrangement uses TRBV4-1 and TRBJ2-1, with 9 bases lining up with TRBD1. The CDR3 has 17 residues. Germline V gene lookup returns CDR1 MGHRA and CDR2 YSYEKL. After removal of 1 base from V and 9 bases from J, the junction contained 13 bases not matched to a gene.

This CDR3 is CASGRVRRTEAFF. DNA for the CDR3: TGTGCCAGTGGTCGGGTCCGACGCACTGAAGCTTTCTTT. The chain has TRBV27 and TRBJ1-1; D uncertain. V lost 9 bases to trimming and J lost 4 bases, with 15 bases between them. This CDR3 has 13 residues. In germline, CDR1 is MNHEY, CDR2 SMNVEV (reference sequence).

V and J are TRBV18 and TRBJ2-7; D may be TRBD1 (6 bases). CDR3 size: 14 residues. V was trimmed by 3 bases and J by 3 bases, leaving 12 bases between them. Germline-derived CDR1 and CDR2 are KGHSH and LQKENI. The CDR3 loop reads CASSPSTGNYEQYF. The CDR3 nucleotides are TGTGCCAGCTCACCTTCGACAGGAAACTACGAGCAGTACTTC.

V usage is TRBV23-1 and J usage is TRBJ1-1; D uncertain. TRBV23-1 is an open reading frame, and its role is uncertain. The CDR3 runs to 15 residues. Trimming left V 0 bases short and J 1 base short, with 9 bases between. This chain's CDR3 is CASSQSATPNTEAFF. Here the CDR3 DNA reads TGCGCCAGCAGTCAATCGGCGACACCGAACACTGAAGCTTTCTTT.

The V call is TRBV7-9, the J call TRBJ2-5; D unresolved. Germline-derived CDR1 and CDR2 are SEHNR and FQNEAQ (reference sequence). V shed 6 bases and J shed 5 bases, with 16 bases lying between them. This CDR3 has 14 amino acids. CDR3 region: CASRPSKAGETQYF. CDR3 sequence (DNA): TGTGCCAGCAGGCCGAGTAAGGCTGGGGAGACCCAGTACTTC.